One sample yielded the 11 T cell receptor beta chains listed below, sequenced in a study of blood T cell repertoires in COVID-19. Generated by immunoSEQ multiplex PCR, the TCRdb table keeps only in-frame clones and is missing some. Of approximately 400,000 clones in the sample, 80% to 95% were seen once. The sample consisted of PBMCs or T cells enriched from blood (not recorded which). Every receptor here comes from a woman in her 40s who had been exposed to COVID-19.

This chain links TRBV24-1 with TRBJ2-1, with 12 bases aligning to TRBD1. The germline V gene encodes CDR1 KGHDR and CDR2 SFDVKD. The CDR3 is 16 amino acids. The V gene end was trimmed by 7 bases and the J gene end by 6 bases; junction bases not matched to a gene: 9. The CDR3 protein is CATSPTGTGGFNEQFF. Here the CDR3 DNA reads TGTGCCACCAGCCCCACCGGGACAGGGGGCTTCAATGAGCAGTTCTTC.

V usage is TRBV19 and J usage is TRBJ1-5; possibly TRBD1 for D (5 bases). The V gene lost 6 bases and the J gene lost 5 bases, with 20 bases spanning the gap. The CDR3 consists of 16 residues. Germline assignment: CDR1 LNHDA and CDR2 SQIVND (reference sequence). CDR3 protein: CASRDAGAAQDQPQHF. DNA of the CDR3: TGTGCCAGTAGAGACGCTGGGGCGGCTCAGGATCAGCCCCAGCATTTT.

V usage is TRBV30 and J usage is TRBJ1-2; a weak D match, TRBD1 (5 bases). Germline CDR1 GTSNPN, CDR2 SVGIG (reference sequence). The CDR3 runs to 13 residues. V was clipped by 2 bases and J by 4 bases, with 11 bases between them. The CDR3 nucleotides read TGTGCCTGGAGTCCAGGGCACAGCTATGGCTACACCTTC. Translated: CAWSPGHSYGYTF.

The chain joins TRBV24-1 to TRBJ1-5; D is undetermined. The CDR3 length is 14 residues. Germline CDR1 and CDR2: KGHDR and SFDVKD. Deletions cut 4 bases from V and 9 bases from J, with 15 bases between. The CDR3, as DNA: TGTGCCACCAGTGACGAGGGTGTCGTAGGGCCCCAGCATTTT. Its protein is CATSDEGVVGPQHF.

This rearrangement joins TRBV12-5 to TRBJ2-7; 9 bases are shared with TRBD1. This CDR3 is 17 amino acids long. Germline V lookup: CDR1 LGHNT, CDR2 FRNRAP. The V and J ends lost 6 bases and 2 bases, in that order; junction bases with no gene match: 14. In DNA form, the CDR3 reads TGTGCTAGTGGCACGACCGGGACAGGGTTCTGGGCCTACGAGCAGTACTTC. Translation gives CASGTTGTGFWAYEQYF.

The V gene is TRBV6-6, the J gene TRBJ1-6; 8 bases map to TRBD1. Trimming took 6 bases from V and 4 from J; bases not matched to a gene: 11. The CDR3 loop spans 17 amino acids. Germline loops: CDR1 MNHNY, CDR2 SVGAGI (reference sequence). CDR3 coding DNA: TGTGCCAGCAGCCGACAGGGGACACCTAGATATAATTCACCCCTCCACTTT. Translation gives CASSRQGTPRYNSPLHF.

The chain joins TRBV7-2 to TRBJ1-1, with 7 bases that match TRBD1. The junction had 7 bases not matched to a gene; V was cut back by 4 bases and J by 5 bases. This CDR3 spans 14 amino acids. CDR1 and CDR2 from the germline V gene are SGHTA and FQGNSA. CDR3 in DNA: TGTGCCAGCAGCTCACAGGGGTTTGGAACTGAAGCTTTCTTT. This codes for CASSSQGFGTEAFF. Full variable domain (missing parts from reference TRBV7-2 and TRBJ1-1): GAGVSQSPSNKVTEKGKDVELRCDPISGHTALYWYRQSLGQGLEFLIYFQGNSAPDKSGLPSDRFSAERTGGSVSTLTIQRTQQEDSAVYLCASSSQGFGTEAFFGQGTRLTVV.

The CDR3 reads CASSLVQGRYGYTF. CDR3 nucleotide sequence: TGTGCCAGCAGCTTAGTGCAGGGCCGGTATGGCTACACCTTC. The chain couples TRBV7-9 to TRBJ1-2; a possible D gene is TRBD1 (5 bases). Per germline, CDR1 SEHNR and CDR2 FQNEAQ (reference sequence). The CDR3 runs 14 residues. Trimming took off 1 base at V and 5 bases at J, with 11 bases between the two ends.

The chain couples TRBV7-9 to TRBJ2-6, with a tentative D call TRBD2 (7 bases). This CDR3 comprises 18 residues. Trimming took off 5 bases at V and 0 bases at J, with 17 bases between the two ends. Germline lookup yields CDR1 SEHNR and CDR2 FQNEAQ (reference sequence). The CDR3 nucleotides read TGTGCCAGCAGCGGTAGTGGCGGGGGCCCCTCTGGGGCCAACGTCCTGACTTTC. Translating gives CASSGSGGGPSGANVLTF.

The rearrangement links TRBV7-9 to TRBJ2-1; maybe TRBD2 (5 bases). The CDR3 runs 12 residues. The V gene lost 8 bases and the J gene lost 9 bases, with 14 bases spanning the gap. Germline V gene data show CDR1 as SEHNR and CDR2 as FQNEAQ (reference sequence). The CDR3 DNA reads TGTGCCAGCGAGGGTCCTAGCACTGAGCAGTTCTTC. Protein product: CASEGPSTEQFF.

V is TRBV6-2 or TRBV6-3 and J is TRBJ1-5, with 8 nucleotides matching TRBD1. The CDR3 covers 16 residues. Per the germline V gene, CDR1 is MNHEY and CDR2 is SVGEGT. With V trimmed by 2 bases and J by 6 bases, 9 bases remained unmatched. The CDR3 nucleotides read TGTGCCAGCAGTTACCGGTTACAGGGGGTGCGTCAGCCCCAGCATTTT. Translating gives CASSYRLQGVRQPQHF.